The 7 T cell receptor beta chains below come from one sample, sequenced in a study of cytomegalovirus exposure and HLA in healthy donors. Libraries were prepared by immunoSEQ multiplex PCR; TCRdb keeps only in-frame clonotypes and omits some of them. The sample holds 150,000 to 200,000 clones, about 85% seen once. Sequencing input: PBMCs. The receptor source for this set is a man aged 25-45 years in good health and CMV-seropositive.

V is TRBV7-9 and J is TRBJ2-5, with D tentatively TRBD1 (5 bases). The CDR3 is 15 amino acids. Looked up from germline, CDR1 is SEHNR and CDR2 is FQNEAQ (reference sequence). V was pared by 4 bases and J by 4 bases, with 16 bases between. CDR3 sequence reads: CASSSDSRRGETQYF. The CDR3 nucleotides read TGTGCCAGCAGCTCAGACAGTCGCAGAGGAGAGACCCAGTACTTC.

This sequence joins TRBV30 and TRBJ1-4, with 10 bases that match TRBD1. The CDR3 runs to 13 residues. Germline CDR1 and CDR2: GTSNPN and SVGIG (reference sequence). V lost 7 bases and J lost 8; bases outside the gene matches: 7. The CDR3 DNA sequence: TGTGCCTTGCGGGACAGGGGTGGGGAAAAACTGTTTTTT. This encodes CALRDRGGEKLFF.

The genes are TRBV19 and TRBJ1-4, with D tentatively TRBD1 (6 bases). Germline CDR1 is LNHDA and CDR2 is SQIVND (reference sequence). The CDR3 sequence is 14 residues long. The V and J ends lost 9 bases and 6 bases respectively, with 17 bases between them. Here the CDR3 reads CASRRGDIYEKLFF. The CDR3 DNA reads TGTGCCAGCAGGCGGGGGGACATTTATGAAAAACTGTTTTTT.

The J gene is TRBJ2-1, the V gene TRBV6-5; D uncertain. The germline CDR1 and CDR2 sequences are MNHEY and SVGAGI. Trimming left V 4 bases short and J 4 bases short, with 8 bases between. The CDR3 consists of 13 residues. The CDR3 nucleotides read TGTGCCAGCAGTTTGAGTCCGTACAATGAGCAGTTCTTC. It specifies CASSLSPYNEQFF.

V gene TRBV28 combines with J gene TRBJ2-5; 7 bases agree with TRBD2. V shed 2 bases, J shed 5 bases, and the junction held 8 bases outside the gene matches. CDR1 is MDHEN and CDR2 is SYDVKM in the germline V gene. The CDR3 is 15 residues long. This chain's CDR3 is CASSLGPRGLETQYF. For the CDR3, the DNA is TGTGCCAGCAGTTTAGGCCCGCGGGGGTTGGAGACCCAGTACTTC. Full variable domain (outside the CDR3, taken from reference TRBV28 and TRBJ2-5): DVKVTQSSRYLVKRTGEKVFLECVQDMDHENMFWYRQDPGLGLRLIYFSYDVKMKEKGDIPEGYSVSREKKERFSLILESASTNQTSMYLCASSLGPRGLETQYFGPGTRLLVL.

The V and J genes are TRBV9 and TRBJ2-7; no firm D call. Looked up from germline, CDR1 is SGDLS and CDR2 is YYNGEE. V was trimmed by 4 bases and J by 2 bases, leaving 16 bases between them. The CDR3 is 15 amino acids. The CDR3 protein is CASSPISTDPYEQYF. For the CDR3, the DNA is TGTGCCAGCAGCCCAATTTCTACTGATCCCTACGAGCAGTACTTC.

The count of this clone is one. The rearrangement links TRBV18 to TRBJ1-3; D remains unclear. The CDR3 spans 15 residues. Looked up from germline, CDR1 is KGHSH and CDR2 is LQKENI. V shed 4 bases and J shed 0 bases, with 10 bases lying between them. This CDR3 is CASSRTDSSGNTIYF. The CDR3 DNA is TGTGCCAGCTCACGCACGGACTCCTCTGGAAACACCATATATTTT.